Following are 20 T cell receptor beta chains from one sample sequenced in a study of T cells in Graves' hyperthyroidism and ophthalmopathy. Researchers amplified the TCR beta CDR3 regions from RNA transcripts. HTBI primers drove first-round RT-PCR of the TCR CDR3. TCRdb fed the multiplex PCR reads into MiXCR, producing one record per CDR3 protein. This table has about 300,000 distinct CDR3 sequences, roughly 19% appearing once. Sequenced: blood. These receptors came from a man between 50 and 59 years old with Graves' ophthalmopathy.

The V gene is TRBV12-3 or TRBV12-4, the J gene TRBJ1-1, with 8 bases aligning to TRBD1. There are 13 residues in the CDR3. V dropped 3 bases and J dropped 5; count of bases not matched to a gene: 2. The CDR3 bases are TGTGCCAGCAGTTTGGACAGGGAGACTGAAGCTTTCTTT. Its protein product is CASSLDRETEAFF.

This clonotype was found many times. J is TRBJ2-7 and V is TRBV3-1; 8 bases are shared with TRBD2. Trimming at V came to 4 bases and at J to 1 base, leaving 6 bases not matched to a gene. Germline assignment: CDR1 LGHDT and CDR2 YNNKEL (reference sequence). This CDR3 contains 15 residues. The CDR3 protein is CASSRSTSDSYEQYF. In nucleotides, the CDR3 is TGTGCCAGCAGCCGTTCGACTAGCGATTCCTACGAGCAGTACTTC.

This clonotype was counted a few times. The chain links TRBV10-3 to TRBJ1-5; D may be TRBD1 (5 bases). CDR3 length equals 14 residues. CDR1 and CDR2 (germline): ENHRY, SYGVKD. The ends were cut back, 3 bases at V and 5 bases at J, with 11 bases in the middle. The CDR3 protein is CAISDRQLDQPQHF. The CDR3 nucleotides read TGTGCCATCAGTGATAGACAGCTTGATCAGCCCCAGCATTTT.

The chain combines TRBV2 with TRBJ2-5; TRBD2 agrees at 12 bases. Germline V gives CDR1 SNHLY, CDR2 FYNNEI. V was clipped by 2 bases and J by 4 bases; unmatched bases: 8. There are 17 residues in the CDR3. The CDR3 DNA is TGTGCCAGCAGTGAACTAGCGGGAGGGCATATTTCAGAGACCCAGTACTTC. It yields the protein CASSELAGGHISETQYF. The full variable domain, completed using reference TRBV2 and TRBJ2-5, is EPEVTQTPSHQVTQMGQEVILRCVPISNHLYFYWYRQILGQKVEFLVSFYNNEISEKSEIFDDQFSVERPDGSNFTLKIRSTKLEDSAMYFCASSELAGGHISETQYFGPGTRLLVL.

This clonotype has ten or more counts. The chain uses TRBV11-2 and TRBJ1-2, with D possibly TRBD1 on 6 matching bases. The length of the CDR3 is 15 residues. V lost 5 bases, J lost 3 bases, and 16 bases lay in between. CDR1 SGHAT and CDR2 FQNNGV come from the germline V gene. Written as DNA, the CDR3 is TGTGCCAGCAGCCCGAAGGACAGTTCCTACTATGGCTACACCTTC. Translated: CASSPKDSSYYGYTF.

This clonotype showed up many times. The chain joins TRBV2 to TRBJ1-1; 10 bases fit TRBD1. The CDR3 totals 14 residues. Germline-derived CDR1 and CDR2 are SNHLY and FYNNEI. With 6 bases clipped from V and 3 bases from J, the junction kept 4 bases outside the gene matches. DNA of the CDR3: TGTGCCAGCAGAGGGACAGGGGTTGACACTGAAGCTTTCTTT. This gives the protein CASRGTGVDTEAFF. Full variable domain (missing parts from reference TRBV2 and TRBJ1-1): EPEVTQTPSHQVTQMGQEVILRCVPISNHLYFYWYRQILGQKVEFLVSFYNNEISEKSEIFDDQFSVERPDGSNFTLKIRSTKLEDSAMYFCASRGTGVDTEAFFGQGTRLTVV.

The chain recombines TRBV27 with TRBJ2-1, with 10 nucleotides matching TRBD2. There are 18 residues in the CDR3. Germline trimming cut 9 bases from V and 4 bases from J; bases unmatched to any gene: 18. CDR1 is MNHEY, CDR2 SMNVEV, per germline (reference sequence). The CDR3 nucleotides are TGTGCCAGTAGCCTCCCCCTAGCGGGAGCCCTCCCTTACAATGAGCAGTTCTTC. It specifies CASSLPLAGALPYNEQFF.

This clonotype has only a few counts. CDR3 sequence reads: CASSFNIDSGNTIYF. The CDR3 DNA follows: TGTGCCAGTAGTTTCAACATCGACTCTGGAAACACCATATATTTT. This chain connects TRBV19 to TRBJ1-3; D remains unclear. The germline gives CDR1 LNHDA, CDR2 SQIVND (reference sequence). CDR3 size: 15 residues. V was trimmed by 5 bases and J by 0 bases, leaving 11 bases between them. Filled out from reference TRBV19 and TRBJ1-3, the complete variable domain reads DGGITQSPKYLFRKEGQNVTLSCEQNLNHDAMYWYRQDPGQGLRLIYYSQIVNDFQKGDIAEGYSVSREKKESFPLTVTSAQKNPTAFYLCASSFNIDSGNTIYFGEGSWLTVV.

The chain combines TRBV6-5 with TRBJ1-2; D remains unclear. The CDR3 spans 13 residues. Deletions cut 5 bases from V and 0 bases from J, with 7 bases between. Germline assignment: CDR1 MNHEY and CDR2 SVGAGI. CDR3 nucleotides: TGTGCCAGCAGTCTCAGAGCTAACTATGGCTACACCTTC. Its translation is CASSLRANYGYTF.

This clonotype came up a few times. The V call is TRBV18, the J call TRBJ2-1; D is possibly TRBD2 (6 bases). CDR1 and CDR2 (germline): KGHSH, LQKENI. The V and J ends lost 3 bases and 0 bases respectively, with 15 bases between them. The CDR3 consists of 17 residues. The DNA of the CDR3 is TGTGCCAGCTCACCGCTCTCGGCGGGAAGCTCCTACAATGAGCAGTTCTTC. It codes for CASSPLSAGSSYNEQFF. Using reference TRBV18 and TRBJ2-1 for the parts outside the CDR3, the full variable domain is NAGVMQNPRHLVRRRGQEARLRCSPMKGHSHVYWYRQLPEEGLKFMVYLQKENIIDESGMPKERFSAEFPKEGPSILRIQQVVRGDSAAYFCASSPLSAGSSYNEQFFGPGTRLTVL.

This clonotype was detected many times. J is TRBJ2-1 and V is TRBV27; the match to TRBD1 covers 7 bases. The CDR3 runs to 15 residues. V trimming: 5 bases; J trimming: 6 bases; junction bases outside the gene matches: 10. Germline CDR1 MNHEY, CDR2 SMNVEV (reference sequence). The CDR3 sequence: CASSVQGQRSNEQFF. CDR3 in DNA: TGTGCCAGCAGTGTACAGGGACAGAGGTCCAATGAGCAGTTCTTC.

This chain's CDR3 is CSASPSTEQFF. For the CDR3, the DNA is TGCAGTGCTAGCCCTTCTACTGAGCAGTTCTTC. J is TRBJ2-1 and V is TRBV20-1; D uncertain. The CDR3 consists of 11 residues. Trimming shortened V by 3 bases and J by 9 bases, and 9 bases separated the two germline ends. Germline CDR1 DFQATT, CDR2 SNEGSKA (reference sequence).

This clonotype has only a few counts. The CDR3 sequence: CASSYSGGRGEKLFF. The CDR3 nucleotides read TGTGCCAGCAGTTACTCGGGGGGGAGAGGTGAAAAACTGTTTTTT. The V gene is TRBV6-5, the J gene TRBJ1-4; a weak D match, TRBD1 (5 bases). CDR3 length: 15 amino acids. V dropped 0 bases and J dropped 7 bases, with 12 bases sitting between them. Per the germline V gene, CDR1 is MNHEY and CDR2 is SVGAGI.

Concerning this clonotype: This may arise from a read error, as a much more abundant clone is one base away. This chain links TRBV28 with TRBJ2-1, with 14 positions matching TRBD2. This CDR3 is 17 amino acids long. V lost 5 bases, J lost 1 base, and 4 bases stayed unmatched. Germline assignment: CDR1 MDHEN and CDR2 SYDVKM. CDR3 bases: TGTGCCAGCAGTCCCAGGACTAGCGGGGGGTCCTACAATGAGCAGTTCTTC. This codes for CASSPRTSGGSYNEQFF.

This clonotype came up many times. The chain has TRBV6-1 and TRBJ2-7; 8 nucleotides line up with TRBD1. From germline, CDR1 is MNHNS and CDR2 SASEGT. This CDR3 has 14 residues. V lost 6 bases and J lost 4; bases outside the gene matches: 8. This CDR3 reads CASREAGQAYEQYF. For the CDR3, the DNA is TGTGCCAGCAGGGAGGCGGGACAGGCTTACGAGCAGTACTTC.

This clonotype was observed a handful of times. The J gene is TRBJ1-5, the V gene TRBV28; D not resolved. The CDR3 covers 15 residues. V gave up 3 bases and J gave up 0 bases, with 9 bases separating them. From germline, CDR1 is MDHEN and CDR2 SYDVKM. Here the CDR3 reads CASSFTGISNQPQHF. In DNA, the CDR3 is TGTGCCAGCAGTTTCACGGGGATTAGCAATCAGCCCCAGCATTTT.

This clonotype came up many times. The CDR3 region has the DNA TGTGCCAGCAGCCTCGACTCGGGACAGGGGACGCAGTATTTT. This translates into CASSLDSGQGTQYF. The chain has TRBV7-2 and TRBJ2-3, with 10 bases matching TRBD1. CDR1 and CDR2 from the germline V gene are SGHTA and FQGNSA. The CDR3 length is 14 residues. Unmatched junction bases numbered 8, after V lost 5 bases and J lost 9 bases.

At least ten counts were recorded for this clonotype. V is TRBV4-1 and J is TRBJ2-7; perhaps TRBD1 as D (5 bases). The CDR3 contains 14 residues. In germline, CDR1 is MGHRA, CDR2 YSYEKL. Deletions cut 4 bases from V and 2 bases from J, with 12 bases between. CDR3: CASSPLGRTYEQYF. The CDR3 DNA sequence: TGCGCCAGCAGCCCCCTGGGGCGGACCTACGAGCAGTACTTC.

The chain couples TRBV11-1 to TRBJ1-2; D unresolved. There are 15 residues in the CDR3. V was cut by 5 bases and J by 5 bases, with 18 bases left in between. Germline V gives CDR1 SGHAT, CDR2 FQDESV (reference sequence). The CDR3 spells CASSPTARRGYGYTF. In DNA form, the CDR3 reads TGTGCCAGCAGCCCTACAGCTAGGAGAGGGTATGGCTACACCTTC.

This clonotype was recorded a few times. The chain recombines TRBV7-9 with TRBJ2-5; 10 bases map to TRBD1. Germline V CDR1 and CDR2: SEHNR, FQNEAQ (reference sequence). The CDR3 extends over 13 amino acids. V lost 4 bases and J lost 13; bases outside the gene matches: 9. The CDR3 DNA is TGTGCCAGCAGCTCTATGCCGGGACAGGGGTTGTACTTC. Translated: CASSSMPGQGLYF.